This T cell receptor (beta chain) was sequenced during a study of shared clonotypes between healthy human individuals. Points from the study as a whole: Although depth was large, rarefaction showed that sequencing of the sorted subsets was incomplete.

The V gene's germline CDR1 is SGHAT and CDR2 FQNNGV. After removal of 4 bases from V and 5 bases from J, the junction contained 17 bases not matched to a gene. The CDR3 has 19 amino acids. TCRdb's table, derived via immunoSEQ multiplex PCR, lists solely in-frame clones and lacks some. The sample lists about 2.1 million clones, around 95% seen once, with more than 1.5% in the top ten. With regard to this clone: What it recognizes is unknown.

Naive CD8 isolation took CD45RO-negative cells positively selected for CCR7 and excluded terminally differentiated effector memory CD45RA+ cells. Donation came from healthy HIV-negative adults that had no recent acute infections or vaccinations. The sample taken for sequencing was naive CD8+ T cells from PBMCs. The receptor comes from a man younger than 30 in good health. Some clones in this sample may be carry-over from other donors' samples. This chain links TRBV11-2 with TRBJ2-1; 10 bases line up with TRBD2. CDR3 in amino acids: CASSSPGGAGGPAHNEQFF. The CDR3 nucleotides are TGTGCCAGCAGCTCCCCTGGTGGAGCGGGAGGGCCTGCCCACAATGAGCAGTTCTTC.